Given below is one T cell receptor (beta chain) in context. This clone's antigen is unknown. No much larger clone exists at a distance of one base, and base qualities are not known. The germline V end is reduced by 4 bases and the J end by 5 bases; junction bases left unmatched: 16. Based on the germline V gene, the CDR1 and CDR2 sequences are SGHDT and YYEEEE. Its CDR3 holds 17 amino acids, cysteine through phenylalanine. Here the CDR3 DNA is all that survives: 51 bases in frame from base 1. The record originates from a study of blood T cell repertoires in COVID-19 (dated by TCRdb to the early 2020s). In the study overall: Collaborator samples came from the United States, Italy and Spain and covered acute and convalescent phases of COVID-19. Samples came from the ongoing ImmuneRACE study (first 160 participants) plus 1,254 subjects from 6 global collaborators. The repertoires were made available in a free public database intended to serve as a resource for research on the immune response to SARS-CoV-2. Nearly every sample came with metadata listing a de-identified subject ID, COVID-19 status, age in years and sex. The material from the prospective study consisted of cDNA or gDNA derived from T cells, B-cell-depleted T cells, or PBMCs. Deeply sampled blood TCRbeta repertoires from subjects exposed to, actively infected with, or recovered from COVID-19 were included in the dataset. Where HLA class I and class II types were available, the types were taken from metadata supplied by the sample provider, not from assay-based typing. The paper's findings and limits, for the study overall: How much clinical and demographic metadata was included differed by source and by participant, and the metadata was provided uncurated.

Collaborating institutions collected whole blood in K2EDTA tubes following their own protocols. For TCRbeta analysis, collaborators shipped samples as frozen whole blood, isolated PBMCs, or DNA extracted from either of those sample types. TCRbeta CDR3 regions were amplified from genomic DNA using the immunoSEQ Assay, a bias-controlled multiplex PCR. Processing in the source paper ran as follows. The number of nucleated cells in each sample was estimated from the amplification of reference gene primers within the assay. Sequence reads were collapsed and filtered to measure the absolute abundance of every unique TCRbeta CDR3 rearrangement. For each sample, productive Simpson clonality was calculated as the square root of Simpson's diversity index over productive rearrangements. This immuneACCESS table, as held by TCRdb, lists in-frame sequences with V and J called but not all clones. Of the missing ones, under half trace to an unresolved V gene in checked studies; the others have no known cause. V, J and clone size are those of that table, while D and trimming were read from the DNA. For this sample the table gives about 90,000 clones, of which around 88% were detected only once. The ten largest account for around 0.44% of the sample.

The receptor's source is a man in his sixties with acute or convalescent COVID-19. The V gene is TRBV5-6 and the J gene is TRBJ2-5; 8 junctional bases match TRBD1. Sequenced sample: peripheral blood. The CDR3 loop reads CASSPGVGQGARETQYF. Read as DNA, the sequence is TGTGCCAGCAGCCCAGGGGTTGGGCAGGGGGCACGGGAGACCCAGTACTTC. Joined to the reference TRBV5-6 and TRBJ2-5 proteins, this CDR3 gives the full variable domain: DAGVTQSPTHLIKTRGQQVTLRCSPKSGHDTVSWYQQALGQGPQFIFQYYEEEERQRGNFPDRFSGHQFPNYSSELNVNALLLGDSALYLCASSPGVGQGARETQYFGPGTRLLVL.